This entry describes one TCR beta chain. The same CDR3 can be traced to other DNA sequences in this sample. This record comes from a study of control samples from healthy donors and cancer patients. Libraries were prepared by immunoSEQ multiplex PCR; TCRdb keeps only in-frame clonotypes and omits some of them. Here the sample spans around 77,000 clones, 85% to 95% being singletons. The CDR3 sequence is 16 residues long. Per germline, CDR1 MNHEY and CDR2 SMNVEV (reference sequence). V lost 0 bases to trimming and J lost 3 bases; unmatched junction nucleotides: 8. The chain is built from TRBV27 and TRBJ2-7, with 7 positions matching TRBD2. The sample consisted of blood. The receptor was isolated from a woman in her sixties or seventies in good health. CDR3 sequence reads: CASSLSRTSVHYEQYF. DNA of the CDR3: TGTGCCAGCAGTTTATCCCGGACTAGTGTACACTACGAGCAGTACTTC.